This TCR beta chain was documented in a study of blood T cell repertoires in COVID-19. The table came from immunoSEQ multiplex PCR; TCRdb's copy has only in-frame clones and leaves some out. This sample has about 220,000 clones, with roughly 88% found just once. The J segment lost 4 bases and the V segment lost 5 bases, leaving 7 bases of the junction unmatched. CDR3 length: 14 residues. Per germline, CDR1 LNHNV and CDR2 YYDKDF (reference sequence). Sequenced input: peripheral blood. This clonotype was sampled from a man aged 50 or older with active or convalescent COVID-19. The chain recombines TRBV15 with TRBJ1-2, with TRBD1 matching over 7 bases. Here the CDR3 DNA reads TGTGCCACCAGCGATCGACAGGGTCGCTATGGCTACACCTTC. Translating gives CATSDRQGRYGYTF.